The 22 T cell receptor beta chains in this list originate from one sample, sequenced in a study of blood T cell repertoires in COVID-19. Profiled with immunoSEQ multiplex PCR; TCRdb holds only in-frame clones, not every one. The sample has hundreds of thousands of clones; 75% to 95% are singletons. Sequencing was carried out using PBMCs or T cells enriched from blood (not recorded which). The receptors derive from a woman aged 18-29 years who had recovered from COVID-19.

This clone was detected a few times. The V call is TRBV7-9, the J call TRBJ1-1, with no clear D. Germline V gene lookup returns CDR1 SEHNR and CDR2 FQNEAQ (reference sequence). The CDR3 consists of 13 residues. V lost 4 bases, J lost 0 bases, and 6 bases lay in between. The CDR3 DNA follows: TGTGCCAGCAGCTCAGATATGAACACTGAAGCTTTCTTT. Translation: CASSSDMNTEAFF.

This chain connects TRBV6-2 or TRBV6-3 to TRBJ2-1; TRBD2 agrees at 7 bases. Germline CDR1 MNHEY, CDR2 SVGEGT. The junction had 3 bases not matched to a gene; V was cut back by 5 bases and J by 2 bases. The CDR3 is made up of 14 amino acids. The CDR3 is CASSRLAAYNEQFF. The CDR3 bases are TGTGCCAGCAGTCGACTAGCAGCCTACAATGAGCAGTTCTTC.

The V gene is TRBV6-2 or TRBV6-3, the J gene TRBJ1-1; D not certain. Germline V gives CDR1 MNHEY, CDR2 SVGEGT. The V gene lost 0 bases and the J gene lost 1 base, with 12 bases spanning the gap. The CDR3 has 16 amino acids. CDR3 region: CASSYSRHEGNTEAFF. The CDR3 coding sequence is TGTGCCAGCAGTTACTCGAGGCATGAGGGGAACACTGAAGCTTTCTTT.

The chain carries TRBV6-2 or TRBV6-3 and TRBJ1-2; a weak D match, TRBD1 (5 bases). Germline V CDR1 and CDR2: MNHEY, SVGEGT. The CDR3 is made up of 12 amino acids. V gave up 5 bases and J gave up 9 bases, with 13 bases separating them. CDR3 bases: TGTGCCAGCAGTCGCGGGGGTATTCGCTACACCTTC. Its translation: CASSRGGIRYTF.

The chain links TRBV27 to TRBJ2-1; TRBD2 matches 7 bases. Germline lookup yields CDR1 MNHEY and CDR2 SMNVEV (reference sequence). This CDR3 comprises 18 residues. Germline trimming cut 10 bases from V and 8 bases from J; bases unmatched to any gene: 26. The CDR3 bases are TGTGCCATAAAGTTCCCATCCGAGACTAGCTACGGCGGGGATGAGCAGTTCTTC. Protein product: CAIKFPSETSYGGDEQFF.

The CDR3, as DNA: TGCAGCGCTCAACCGGGACAGGGTTTACATGAGCAGTTCTTC. Its protein product is CSAQPGQGLHEQFF. This sequence joins TRBV29-1 and TRBJ2-1, with TRBD1 matching 9 bases. Trimming cost V 7 bases and J 8 bases; bases outside gene matches: 12. The germline CDR1 and CDR2 sequences are SQVTM and ANQGSEA. This CDR3 comprises 14 residues.

The V call is TRBV7-2, the J call TRBJ2-3; TRBD2 aligns across 8 bases. The CDR3 has 15 amino acids. Germline CDR1 and CDR2: SGHTA and FQGNSA. The V and J ends lost 4 bases and 2 bases, in that order; junction bases with no gene match: 5. The CDR3 here is CASSYVAGNTDTQYF. The CDR3 region has the DNA TGTGCCAGCAGCTATGTAGCGGGGAACACAGATACGCAGTATTTT.

The chain recombines TRBV2 with TRBJ1-1; TRBD1 matches 9 bases. This CDR3 has 15 residues. The ends lost 1 base at V and 11 bases at J; junction bases unmatched: 11. CDR1 is SNHLY and CDR2 is FYNNEI in the germline V gene. The DNA of the CDR3 is TGTGCCAGCAGTGAAGGACCCCACAGGGGGCTCGTTGCTTTCTTT. It specifies CASSEGPHRGLVAFF.

In regard to this clone: The germline gene is not matched at one end of the junction; a read error may be the cause. The DNA of the CDR3 is TGTGCCAGCAGCTTATCCCGGGACAGCCGGCTCCCATCCCACTTC. It specifies CASSLSRDSRLPSHF. This chain connects TRBV11-1 to TRBJ1-2; 7 bases agree with TRBD1. This CDR3 comprises 15 residues. Germline V gene lookup returns CDR1 SGHAT and CDR2 FQDESV (reference sequence).

The chain links TRBV27 to TRBJ1-5, with 10 bases identical to TRBD1. Germline trimming cut 2 bases from V and 6 bases from J; bases unmatched to any gene: 10. CDR3 length equals 17 residues. Germline V gives CDR1 MNHEY, CDR2 SMNVEV (reference sequence). The CDR3 DNA reads as TGTGCCAGCAGTTTAACCGGGACAGGGGTCCTTGGTCAGCCCCAGCATTTT. Residues: CASSLTGTGVLGQPQHF.

The chain has TRBV29-1 and TRBJ1-1; perhaps TRBD1 as D (5 bases). From germline, CDR1 is SQVTM and CDR2 ANQGSEA. The V and J ends lost 4 bases and 1 base respectively, with 7 bases between them. There are 12 residues in the CDR3. CDR3 amino acids: CSVGQGNTEAFF. The CDR3 nucleotides read TGCAGCGTTGGGCAGGGGAACACTGAAGCTTTCTTT.

This chain uses TRBV3-1 (or the pseudogene TRBV3-2) with TRBJ1-2; D gene uncertain. The length of the CDR3 is 12 residues. Germline lookup yields CDR1 LGHDT and CDR2 YNNKEL (reference sequence). V was trimmed by 4 bases and J by 9 bases, leaving 12 bases between them. CDR3 protein: CASSPGITSYTF. The CDR3 DNA reads TGTGCCAGCAGCCCGGGGATAACGAGCTACACCTTC.

The V gene is TRBV7-3, the J gene TRBJ1-1, with D unclear. The CDR3 runs 13 residues. From germline, CDR1 is SGHTA and CDR2 FQGTGA. Trimming took 0 bases from V and 1 from J, leaving 3 bases between them. CDR3 residues: CASSLTRNTEAFF. CDR3 sequence (DNA): TGTGCCAGCAGCTTAACCAGGAACACTGAAGCTTTCTTT.

The gene calls are TRBV15 and TRBJ2-1; 10 bases align to TRBD2. This CDR3 has 16 amino acids. V shed 1 base, J shed 7 bases, and the junction held 7 bases outside the gene matches. Germline V gives CDR1 LNHNV, CDR2 YYDKDF (reference sequence). The CDR3 is CATSRVASGGLNEQFF. As DNA, the CDR3 is TGTGCCACCAGCAGAGTGGCTAGCGGGGGTTTAAATGAGCAGTTCTTC.

The CDR3 coding sequence is TGCGCCAGCAGTGAGTTGGGACAGTTCCCCTATGGGTTTAATGAAAAACTGTTTTTT. Translating it yields CASSELGQFPYGFNEKLFF. The J gene is TRBJ1-4, the V gene TRBV10-1; 7 positions match TRBD1. V was pared by 1 base and J by 4 bases, with 15 bases of the junction left unmatched. The CDR3 has 19 amino acids. Germline V lookup: CDR1 WNHNN, CDR2 SYGVQD (reference sequence).

The rearrangement uses TRBV4-3 and TRBJ1-2, with a tentative D call TRBD1 (6 bases). V gave up 3 bases and J gave up 14 bases, with 16 bases separating them. This CDR3 contains 12 residues. Per the germline V gene, CDR1 is LGHNA and CDR2 is YSLEER. The CDR3 sequence: CASSQTTGARTF. CDR3 in DNA: TGCGCCAGCAGCCAGACGACAGGCGCGAGGACCTTC.

The chain carries TRBV28 and TRBJ2-2, with D unresolved. The CDR3 is made up of 11 amino acids. Trimming shortened V by 8 bases and J by 7 bases, and 8 bases separated the two germline ends. Looked up from germline, CDR1 is MDHEN and CDR2 is SYDVKM. The CDR3 DNA follows: TGTGCCAGCGTTCGGGTCGGGGAGCTGTTTTTT. This codes for CASVRVGELFF.

This chain links TRBV11-1 with TRBJ2-2; D gene ambiguous. The length of the CDR3 is 11 residues. Deletions cut 3 bases from V and 7 bases from J, with 3 bases between. CDR1 is SGHAT and CDR2 is FQDESV in the germline V gene (reference sequence). CDR3 sequence reads: CASSLSGELFF. The CDR3 coding sequence is TGTGCCAGCAGCTTGAGCGGGGAGCTGTTTTTT.

The chain carries TRBV6-5 and TRBJ1-6, with 9 bases fitting TRBD1. The junction had 2 bases not matched to a gene; V was cut back by 2 bases and J by 6 bases. The CDR3 totals 15 residues. Germline-derived CDR1 and CDR2 are MNHEY and SVGAGI. CDR3 nucleotides: TGTGCCAGCAGTTACGGGACAGGGTCTAATTCACCCCTCCACTTT. Amino acid sequence: CASSYGTGSNSPLHF.

The chain joins TRBV4-2 to TRBJ2-7; 10 nucleotides agree with TRBD2. J lost 4 bases, V lost 0 bases, and 6 bases had no gene match. The CDR3 is 16 amino acids. Germline CDR1 reads LGHNA; CDR2 reads YNFKEQ. CDR3 sequence (DNA): TGTGCCAGCAGCCAAGACACAAGCGGGAGGGGGTACGAGCAGTACTTC. Protein product: CASSQDTSGRGYEQYF.

The chain has TRBV28 and TRBJ1-1, with D possibly being TRBD1 (5 bases). The CDR3 spans 12 residues. From germline, CDR1 is MDHEN and CDR2 SYDVKM. V was trimmed by 6 bases and J by 5 bases, leaving 10 bases between them. CDR3 loop: CASSVGGTEAFF. CDR3 nucleotides: TGTGCCAGCAGCGTGGGGGGGACTGAAGCTTTCTTT.

The chain has TRBV10-3 and TRBJ2-5; D uncertain. The CDR3 spans 13 residues. V dropped 3 bases and J dropped 1 base, with 6 bases sitting between them. The germline gives CDR1 ENHRY, CDR2 SYGVKD. The CDR3 DNA reads TGTGCCATCAGTGATTCCCTCCAAGAGACCCAGTACTTC. The encoded protein is CAISDSLQETQYF.